These 30 T cell receptor beta chains originate from one sample sequenced in a study of T cell responses to AZD1222 COVID-19 vaccine. TCRdb's copy holds only in-frame clones and misses some; the assay was immunoSEQ multiplex PCR. The sample records roughly 170,000 clones, 85% to 90% being singletons. Source: peripheral blood, taken on day 0 of AZD1222 vaccination. These receptor sequences come from an adult in good health.

Of note for this clone: One end of the junction does not line up with germline, which may come from a read error. The chain carries TRBV3-1 (or the pseudogene TRBV3-2) and TRBJ1-1; D remains unclear. The CDR3 runs 12 residues. Germline CDR1 reads LGHDT; CDR2 reads YNNKEL (reference sequence). The CDR3 spells CASSHGNSEAFF. Here the CDR3 DNA reads TGTGCCAGCAGCCACGGCAACAGTGAAGCTTTCTTT.

The chain is built from TRBV24-1 and TRBJ2-1; D uncertain. V was clipped by 1 base and J by 1 base, with 7 bases between them. The V gene's germline CDR1 is KGHDR and CDR2 SFDVKD. This CDR3 has 15 amino acids. This CDR3 is CATSDLKGSYNEQFF. CDR3 DNA: TGTGCCACCAGTGATTTAAAAGGGTCCTACAATGAGCAGTTCTTC.

The CDR3 DNA follows: TGCGCCAGCAGCCAAGTGGGGACAGGCCCTTTGGGGGCCAACGTCCTGACTTTC. Encoded protein: CASSQVGTGPLGANVLTF. The chain employs TRBV4-3 and TRBJ2-6, with 8 bases identical to TRBD1. CDR1 LGHNA and CDR2 YSLEER come from the germline V gene. The CDR3 has 18 amino acids. J gave up 4 bases and V 1 base, and 9 bases lay outside the gene matches.

This sequence joins TRBV27 and TRBJ2-2; D is possibly TRBD2 (6 bases). The CDR3 is made up of 16 amino acids. V was trimmed by 2 bases and J by 5 bases, leaving 15 bases between them. Germline assignment: CDR1 MNHEY and CDR2 SMNVEV (reference sequence). CDR3: CASSLSRGGLTGELFF. In DNA form, the CDR3 reads TGTGCCAGCAGTTTAAGTAGGGGAGGACTAACCGGGGAGCTGTTTTTT.

The rearrangement joins TRBV7-9 to TRBJ2-2; TRBD1 aligns across 8 bases. Germline V gene data show CDR1 as SEHNR and CDR2 as FQNEAQ (reference sequence). Losses at the gene ends were 5 bases for V and 4 bases for J; bases not matched to a gene: 6. The CDR3 is 15 amino acids. DNA for the CDR3: TGTGCCAGCAGCCGTGACAGGGGCTTCACCGGGGAGCTGTTTTTT. Its translation is CASSRDRGFTGELFF.

This clone has a single count. The chain carries TRBV5-1 and TRBJ2-1; TRBD1 agrees at 7 bases. Germline CDR1 SGHRS, CDR2 YFSETQ. V was pared by 4 bases and J by 0 bases, with 4 bases of the junction left unmatched. The CDR3 is 15 residues long. In DNA form, the CDR3 reads TGCGCCAGCAGCGAGGGACAGAGCTCCTACAATGAGCAGTTCTTC. The encoded protein is CASSEGQSSYNEQFF.

The V and J genes are TRBV5-5 and TRBJ1-2; D is perhaps TRBD1 (6 bases). Germline CDR1 reads SGHKS; CDR2 reads YYEKEE (reference sequence). The CDR3 runs to 14 residues. Trimming removed 0 bases from V and 2 bases from J, with 8 bases in between. The CDR3 sequence is CASSLVGQNYGYTF. The CDR3 DNA follows: TGTGCCAGCAGCTTGGTCGGACAGAACTATGGCTACACCTTC.

J is TRBJ1-2 and V is TRBV9, with no clear D. In germline, CDR1 is SGDLS, CDR2 YYNGEE. The CDR3 consists of 11 residues. The ends were cut back, 6 bases at V and 8 bases at J, with 11 bases in the middle. Here the CDR3 reads CASMGTRGYTF. CDR3 in DNA: TGTGCCAGCATGGGTACTCGGGGCTACACCTTC.

The genes are TRBV24-1 and TRBJ2-3, with D perhaps matching TRBD1 (6 bases). This CDR3 spans 12 amino acids. Deletions cut 10 bases from V and 2 bases from J, with 9 bases between. Germline CDR1 and CDR2: KGHDR and SFDVKD. CDR3: CATRTDTDTQYF. The CDR3, as DNA: TGTGCCACGCGGACAGACACAGATACGCAGTATTTT.

V usage is TRBV11-2 and J usage is TRBJ2-3; tentatively, D is TRBD2 (7 bases). Trimming shortened V by 5 bases and J by 2 bases, and 14 bases separated the two germline ends. Germline CDR1 SGHAT, CDR2 FQNNGV. This CDR3 is built from 15 residues. CDR3 loop: CASSSRGAFTDTQYF. The CDR3 coding sequence is TGTGCCAGCAGCAGCCGGGGGGCCTTCACAGATACGCAGTATTTT.

J is TRBJ1-1 and V is TRBV5-1, with D uncertain. Trimming shortened V by 2 bases and J by 6 bases, and 8 bases separated the two germline ends. The germline V gene encodes CDR1 SGHRS and CDR2 YFSETQ. The CDR3 loop spans 12 amino acids. CDR3 coding DNA: TGCGCCAGCAGCTTAGACCTGGCTGAAGCTTTCTTT. Its protein is CASSLDLAEAFF.

The chain combines TRBV28 with TRBJ1-1; D is undetermined. Germline V gives CDR1 MDHEN, CDR2 SYDVKM. The V end was cut by 6 bases, the J end by 3 bases, with 8 bases between. This CDR3 is built from 12 residues. The CDR3 region is CASSSGDTEAFF. CDR3 nucleotide sequence: TGTGCCAGCAGCTCGGGCGACACTGAAGCTTTCTTT.

The chain joins TRBV10-1 to TRBJ2-7; no clear D. Germline CDR1 is WNHNN and CDR2 is SYGVQD (reference sequence). The CDR3 sequence is 12 residues long. Trimming pared 3 bases from V and 1 base from J, leaving 4 bases between. The CDR3 DNA sequence: TGCGCCAGCAGTGACGGGTCCTACGAGCAGTACTTC. Translation: CASSDGSYEQYF.

Comments on this clone: Its ends do not fully match the called genes, so a read error is possible. The genes are TRBV7-7 and TRBJ1-1; TRBD1 matches 11 bases. CDR3 length: 13 residues. Germline V CDR1 and CDR2: SSHAT, FNYEAQ (reference sequence). CDR3 region: CASSAGTGGEAFF. The DNA of the CDR3 is TGTGCTAGCAGCGCCGGGACAGGGGGTGAAGCTTTCTTT.

The V gene is TRBV7-3, the J gene TRBJ2-1; D remains unclear. This CDR3 region has 12 residues. Germline V gene lookup returns CDR1 SGHTA and CDR2 FQGTGA. Trimming removed 2 bases from V and 10 bases from J, with 9 bases in between. The CDR3 DNA is TGTGCCAGCAGCTTACCAGACCACGAGCAGTTCTTC. Amino acids: CASSLPDHEQFF. Full variable domain (remainder filled in from reference TRBV7-3 and TRBJ2-1): GAGVSQTPSNKVTEKGKYVELRCDPISGHTALYWYRQSLGQGPEFLIYFQGTGAADDSGLPNDRFFAVRPEGSVSTLKIQRTERGDSAVYLCASSLPDHEQFFGPGTRLTVL.

The rearrangement uses TRBV28 and TRBJ1-5; D is possibly TRBD1 (5 bases). The germline CDR1 and CDR2 sequences are MDHEN and SYDVKM. This CDR3 is built from 13 residues. The ends were cut back, 5 bases at V and 7 bases at J, with 12 bases in the middle. DNA for the CDR3: TGTGCCAGCAGTAACAGGTACTCCCAGCCCCAGCATTTT. Its protein product is CASSNRYSQPQHF.

This sequence joins TRBV3-1 (or the pseudogene TRBV3-2) and TRBJ2-3; 8 bases agree with TRBD1. There are 15 residues in the CDR3. The ends lost 4 bases at V and 4 bases at J; junction bases unmatched: 7. Germline loops: CDR1 LGHDT, CDR2 YNNKEL (reference sequence). CDR3 protein: CASSLIRTGPDTQYF. For the CDR3, the DNA is TGTGCCAGCAGCCTAATCAGGACAGGGCCAGATACGCAGTATTTT.

The chain has TRBV28 and TRBJ1-3, with D unresolved. CDR3 length: 12 residues. The germline CDR1 and CDR2 sequences are MDHEN and SYDVKM. V gave up 3 bases and J gave up 4 bases, with 4 bases separating them. The CDR3 DNA reads TGTGCCAGCAGTTTCTCAGGAAACACCATATATTTT. Amino acid sequence: CASSFSGNTIYF.

V is TRBV9 and J is TRBJ1-1, with unresolved D. CDR3 size: 14 residues. Between the trimmed V and J ends, which lost 1 base and 1 base, there was a span of 8 bases. CDR1 and CDR2 from the germline V gene are SGDLS and YYNGEE. In DNA form, the CDR3 reads TGTGCCAGCAGCGTATCCCAGCAGAACACTGAAGCTTTCTTT. Translating it yields CASSVSQQNTEAFF.

The chain has TRBV28 and TRBJ1-1; TRBD1 is a possible D gene (6 bases). The CDR3 totals 12 residues. V lost 7 bases to trimming and J lost 5 bases, with 11 bases between them. CDR1 and CDR2 (germline): MDHEN, SYDVKM. The CDR3 nucleotides read TGTGCCAGCACCTTCCAGGGGACTGAAGCTTTCTTT. Its translation: CASTFQGTEAFF. The entire variable domain, with the rest obtained from reference TRBV28 and TRBJ1-1, is as follows: DVKVTQSSRYLVKRTGEKVFLECVQDMDHENMFWYRQDPGLGLRLIYFSYDVKMKEKGDIPEGYSVSREKKERFSLILESASTNQTSMYLCASTFQGTEAFFGQGTRLTVV.

This sequence joins TRBV11-3 and TRBJ2-7; D might be TRBD1 (6 bases). The V end was cut by 5 bases, the J end by 3 bases, with 17 bases between. CDR1 is SGHNT, CDR2 YENEEA, per germline. CDR3 length: 15 amino acids. This CDR3 is CASSTRGGGYYEQYF. DNA of the CDR3: TGTGCCAGCAGCACCAGGGGTGGAGGCTACTACGAGCAGTACTTC.

This clone was counted once. The V gene is TRBV6-2 or TRBV6-3, the J gene TRBJ2-6; 7 bases are shared with TRBD1. Germline CDR1 is MNHEY and CDR2 is SVGEGT. The CDR3 totals 17 residues. The V gene end was trimmed by 8 bases and the J gene end by 0 bases; junction bases not matched to a gene: 10. CDR3 region: CASGSGQVPSGANVLTF. The CDR3, as DNA: TGTGCCAGCGGTTCCGGACAGGTTCCCTCTGGGGCCAACGTCCTGACTTTC.

The chain couples TRBV27 to TRBJ1-3; D unresolved. V lost 6 bases, J lost 4 bases, and 10 bases lay in between. The length of the CDR3 is 13 residues. Germline V lookup: CDR1 MNHEY, CDR2 SMNVEV (reference sequence). The CDR3: CASSPRPGNTIYF. As DNA, the CDR3 is TGTGCCAGCAGCCCCCGGCCGGGAAACACCATATATTTT.

The chain employs TRBV5-1 and TRBJ1-1, with TRBD1 as a possible D gene (6 bases). V was shortened by 4 bases and J by 10 bases, with 23 bases between the two germline ends. This CDR3 has 15 amino acids. Germline V CDR1 and CDR2: SGHRS, YFSETQ. In DNA form, the CDR3 reads TGCGCCAGCAGCCCTAACGCCAGGGGTCAAGGCGGAGCTTTCTTT. Protein product: CASSPNARGQGGAFF. Filled out from reference TRBV5-1 and TRBJ1-1, the complete variable domain reads KAGVTQTPRYLIKTRGQQVTLSCSPISGHRSVSWYQQTPGQGLQFLFEYFSETQRNKGNFPGRFSGRQFSNSRSEMNVSTLELGDSALYLCASSPNARGQGGAFFGQGTRLTVV.

CDR3 nucleotides: TGTGCCAGCAGCACCGGGACAGGGGGTTACACCGGGGAGCTGTTTTTT. Its translation is CASSTGTGGYTGELFF. The chain carries TRBV7-9 and TRBJ2-2, with TRBD1 matching 11 bases. In germline, CDR1 is SEHNR, CDR2 FQNEAQ (reference sequence). The V segment lost 5 bases and the J segment 3 bases; nucleotides outside the gene matches: 5. This CDR3 has 16 residues.

V usage is TRBV7-9 and J usage is TRBJ2-3; possibly TRBD2 for D (6 bases). This CDR3 has 15 residues. Trimming took 5 bases from V and 4 from J, leaving 16 bases between them. CDR1 SEHNR and CDR2 FQNEAQ come from the germline V gene (reference sequence). CDR3 loop: CASSPPWREADTQYF. As DNA, the CDR3 is TGTGCCAGCAGCCCCCCCTGGAGGGAGGCAGATACGCAGTATTTT. Combining the CDR3 with reference TRBV7-9 and TRBJ2-3 gives the whole variable domain DTGVSQNPRHKITKRGQNVTFRCDPISEHNRLYWYRQTLGQGPEFLTYFQNEAQLEKSRLLSDRFSAERPKGSFSTLEIQRTEQGDSAMYLCASSPPWREADTQYFGPGTRLTVL.

This sequence joins TRBV19 and TRBJ2-2; D is unresolved. Trimming left V 7 bases short and J 2 bases short, with 14 bases between. The CDR3 loop spans 15 amino acids. Germline V gene data show CDR1 as LNHDA and CDR2 as SQIVND (reference sequence). CDR3 DNA sequence: TGTGCCAGTAATGGCGGCGGAATCAACACCGGGGAGCTGTTTTTT. The encoded protein is CASNGGGINTGELFF.

J is TRBJ1-4 and V is TRBV28, with TRBD1 identical over 7 bases. Germline-derived CDR1 and CDR2 are MDHEN and SYDVKM. V trimming: 4 bases; J trimming: 7 bases; junction bases outside the gene matches: 9. The CDR3 is made up of 15 amino acids. The CDR3 protein is CASSSPTGPFEKLFF. The CDR3, as DNA: TGTGCCAGCAGTTCACCGACAGGGCCTTTTGAAAAACTGTTTTTT. The full variable domain, rest sourced from reference TRBV28 and TRBJ1-4, is DVKVTQSSRYLVKRTGEKVFLECVQDMDHENMFWYRQDPGLGLRLIYFSYDVKMKEKGDIPEGYSVSREKKERFSLILESASTNQTSMYLCASSSPTGPFEKLFFGSGTQLSVL.

The genes are TRBV5-5 and TRBJ1-1; D call uncertain. Germline V gives CDR1 SGHKS, CDR2 YYEKEE (reference sequence). Trimming took 3 bases from V and 0 from J, leaving 12 bases between them. CDR3 length equals 15 residues. CDR3 DNA sequence: TGTGCCAGCAGCTCGGAGGGATACATGAACACTGAAGCTTTCTTT. It encodes CASSSEGYMNTEAFF.

The V call is TRBV24-1, the J call TRBJ1-2; D unclear. Between the trimmed V and J ends, which lost 4 bases and 3 bases, there was a span of 11 bases. Germline-derived CDR1 and CDR2 are KGHDR and SFDVKD. CDR3 length: 14 residues. The CDR3 reads CATSEGRSDYGYTF. The CDR3 nucleotides are TGTGCCACCAGTGAGGGTCGGAGCGACTATGGCTACACCTTC.